This record concerns one T cell receptor (beta chain) sequence. The sample originates from a study of T cells in Graves' hyperthyroidism and ophthalmopathy. RNA transcripts yielded amplified TCR beta CDR3 regions. Using the HTBI primer set, a first-round RT-PCR was run on the TCR CDR3. TCRdb re-called the multiplex PCR reads with MiXCR, one entry per CDR3 protein. Of roughly 420,000 distinct CDR3 sequences in the sample, around 16% were seen once. Germline CDR1 reads ENHRY; CDR2 reads SYGVKD. The CDR3 is 16 amino acids. With 0 bases clipped from V and 3 bases from J, the junction kept 2 bases outside the gene matches.

The chain combines TRBV10-3 with TRBJ1-2; 12 bases are a match to TRBD1. Input material: blood. This clonotype was sampled from a woman aged 18-29 years with Graves' hyperthyroidism. CDR3 sequence: CAISESGTGGYYGYTF. CDR3 in DNA: TGTGCCATCAGTGAGTCAGGGACAGGGGGCTACTATGGCTACACCTTC.